This T cell receptor beta chain was found in a study of OX40 agonist ivuxolimab in advanced cancers. For context, the study as a whole: Ivuxolimab, which targeted the costimulatory receptor OX40 (CD134), was an agonistic, fully human IgG2 monoclonal antibody. Intravenous ivuxolimab was administered to patients every 2 weeks at six dose levels: 0.01, 0.1, 0.3, 1.5, 3 and 10 mg/kg. Of the 50 to 55 patients in dose escalation, 19 had hepatocellular carcinoma, approximately 15 had melanoma, 9 had renal cell carcinoma and 9 had head and neck cancer. In the dose-escalation cohort, 65% to 90% of patients were male, and the mean age was approximately 60 years, with a range of about 23 to 90. Prior anti-PD-1, anti-PD-L1 or anti-CTLA-4 therapy was permitted, and 40% of dose-escalation patients had received checkpoint inhibitors. Partial responses occurred in three dose-escalation patients: two with cutaneous melanoma and one with hepatocellular carcinoma. The point of sequencing TCRbeta in the periphery was to test whether ivuxolimab changed TCR sequence diversity and drove clonal T-cell expansion. The paper covers the monotherapy dose-escalation part of the phase I ivuxolimab trial, which included N ≈ 57 patients. On the study overall, not on this receptor specifically: Low levels of normalized T-cell clonal expansion were also seen in some patients who did not respond. Clonal expansion of both CD4+ and CD8+ blood T cells was observed from baseline to week 6 at doses 0.1 to 3.0 mg/kg. Antigen specificity was not determined for the clonally expanded peripheral T cells. After ivuxolimab, more expanded clones were found on average in CD8+ T cells than in CD4+ T cells. In the 0.1-3.0 mg/kg groups, partial responders had among the lowest normalized peripheral clonal expansion, particularly in CD8+ T cells.

For sequencing of the TCRbeta CDR3 region, genomic DNA was extracted from the sorted cells. The immunoSEQ Assay was used for sequencing of TCRbeta CDR3 regions. Sourced from immuneACCESS, this table was stored by TCRdb with only in-frame sequences that have V and J called. A share of the clones is absent; for the studies checked, an unresolved V gene accounts for under half, and the remainder has no known explanation. For this sample the table gives over 45,000 clones, of which 93% were detected only once. 15% to 20% of the sample goes to the ten largest clones. Patients with a history of autoimmune disease or receiving systemic immunosuppression were excluded from the trial. Peripheral blood for TCR sequencing was collected from all dose cohorts at baseline, on cycle 4 day 1, and on cycle 7 day 1. Samples were obtained from an open-label, multicenter, first-in-human phase I dose-escalation trial of ivuxolimab. Adults with locally advanced or metastatic melanoma, renal cell, hepatocellular, or head and neck squamous cell carcinoma were enrolled in the trial. Before TCR sequencing, CD4+ T cells and CD8+ T cells were sorted from peripheral blood as separate populations.

V lost 0 bases and J lost 5 bases; the stretch between them is 13 bases long. CDR1 and CDR2 were assigned from the germline V gene as WSHSY and SAAADI. The CDR3 goes from the cysteine to the phenylalanine over 15 residues. The kept DNA is CDR3 alone, 45 bases in frame from the first base. This clone was seen a single time. Its recognized antigen is unknown. No much larger clonotype is one base removed from it; base qualities were not supplied. Rearrangement joined TRBV10-2 to TRBJ2-5; the D gene is perhaps TRBD1, on 7 matching bases. This clonotype was obtained from an adult with an advanced solid tumor such as melanoma, head and neck, liver or kidney cancer. The sample here was CD4+ or CD8+ T cells sorted from blood, taken in a trial of the OX40 agonist ivuxolimab. The DNA sequence is as follows: TGCGCCAGCAGTGAGTCGCCAGGGGGGCAGGAGACCCAGTACTTC. Protein translation: CASSESPGGQETQYF.